This TCR beta chain was identified during a study of T cells after yellow fever vaccination. Study-level findings and limits: The appearance of a small share of clonotypes in both CD4 and CD8 compartments was observed. Subsequent to the booster, the majority of primary-vaccination clones reappeared (under 98% CD4, approximately 90% CD8).

TCRdb redid the calling of the 5' RACE reads with MiXCR, one entry per CDR3 protein. Here the sample spans 300,000 to 400,000 distinct CDR3 sequences, around 6.4% being singletons. The table lists this clonotype with many counts. What it binds is unknown. The sequence derives from a young man who received the YFV17D yellow fever vaccine. The input for sequencing was PBMCs, taken 5 days after the yellow fever booster vaccination.

The DNA for the CDR3 is TGTGCCAGCATCCCCCAGGTTCTTTCAAACTCTGGGGCCAACGTCCTGACTTTC. It translates to CASIPQVLSNSGANVLTF. The chain recombines TRBV11-2 with TRBJ2-6; D remains unclear. Germline CDR1 and CDR2: SGHAT and FQNNGV. The CDR3 consists of 18 residues. The V gene lost 7 bases and the J gene lost 0 bases, with 19 bases spanning the gap.